This T cell receptor (beta chain) was captured in a study of blood T cell repertoires in COVID-19. This clone was observed once. Repertoires were generated with immunoSEQ multiplex PCR, while TCRdb's copy carries only in-frame clones and drops some. The table has under 300,000 clones, 80% to 90% seen once; the top ten hold 2% to 3%. Germline lookup yields CDR1 SNHLY and CDR2 FYNNEI. The CDR3 loop spans 12 amino acids. Trimming took 7 bases from V and 5 from J, leaving 12 bases between them. The chain has TRBV2 and TRBJ2-7, with D possibly TRBD2 on 5 matching bases. The sequence derives from a woman younger than 30 who had recovered from COVID-19. Material: PBMCs or T cells enriched from blood (not recorded which). The CDR3 DNA sequence: TGTGCCAGCACCGGGAAGATGAACGAGCAGTACTTC. It translates to CASTGKMNEQYF.